The sequence of this T cell receptor beta chain was determined in a study of CD8+CD57+ T cells in acquired aplastic anemia. As concerns this clonotype: This could be a read error, since a much larger clone is one nucleotide away.

This CDR3 spans 13 amino acids. CDR1 SGHAT and CDR2 FQNNGV come from the germline V gene. Sequenced patients had shown CD8+CD57+ cell expansion by flow cytometry. The TCR beta profiling, which covered VDJ combination and CDR3 sequence, was carried out using genomic DNA as the template. MiXCR, run by TCRdb on the reads, gives a single entry per CDR3 protein. Among under 200,000 distinct CDR3 sequences listed, over 40% were seen once. The chain uses TRBV11-2 and TRBJ2-5; D is ambiguous. Sequenced sample: sorted CD4+, CD8+, or CD8+CD57+ T cells (not recorded which) from PBMCs. The TCR was taken from a human donor with aplastic anemia. CDR3 protein: CASSLISQGTQYF. In DNA form, the CDR3 reads TGTGCCAGCAGCTTAATCAGTCAAGGGACCCAGTACTTC.